This TCR beta chain was sequenced during a study of blood T cell repertoires in COVID-19. Study background: Spain, Italy and the United States supplied samples that represented acute and convalescent COVID-19. T cells, B-cell-depleted T cells, or PBMCs provided the cDNA or gDNA that served as material.

Germline CDR1 LGHDT, CDR2 YNNKEL (reference sequence). The CDR3 spans 20 residues. After removal of 5 bases from V and 0 bases from J, the junction contained 10 bases not matched to a gene. Original methodology: Using reference gene primer amplification, nucleated cell counts were estimated. Libraries were prepared by immunoSEQ multiplex PCR; TCRdb keeps only in-frame clonotypes and omits some of them. The V and J calls and clone size were taken over from that table, and D and trimming were inferred from the DNA. Among some 270,000 clones listed, 80% to 90% were seen once. The sequence was collected from a woman in her seventies with acute or convalescent COVID-19. This chain uses TRBV3-1 (or the pseudogene TRBV3-2) with TRBJ2-1; TRBD2 matches at 16 bases. The sequenced material came from peripheral blood. The CDR3 loop reads CASSGTSGGAPSSSYNEQFF. CDR3 DNA: TGTGCCAGCAGCGGGACTAGCGGGGGGGCCCCGTCGAGCTCCTACAATGAGCAGTTCTTC.